This T cell receptor (beta chain) originates from a study of blood T cell repertoires in COVID-19. Looking at the study overall: Samples representing acute and convalescent COVID-19 were sourced from the United States, Italy and Spain. Nucleic acid was either cDNA or gDNA, and it came from T cells, B-cell-depleted T cells, or PBMCs.

The assay was immunoSEQ multiplex PCR, and TCRdb's table has in-frame clones only and misses some. The sample lists tens of thousands of clones; 75% to 85% were seen once. Germline values: CDR1 MNHNY, CDR2 SVGAGI (reference sequence). V lost 5 bases and J 0 bases, leaving 11 bases between the germline ends. The CDR3 contains 15 residues. This clonotype originated in a woman older than 75 with acute or convalescent COVID-19. The V and J genes are TRBV6-6 and TRBJ2-1; D possibly corresponds to TRBD1 (6 bases). The sample was peripheral blood. CDR3 coding DNA: TGTGCCAGCAGTCTGCAGGGGAGCTCCTACAATGAGCAGTTCTTC. This codes for CASSLQGSSYNEQFF.